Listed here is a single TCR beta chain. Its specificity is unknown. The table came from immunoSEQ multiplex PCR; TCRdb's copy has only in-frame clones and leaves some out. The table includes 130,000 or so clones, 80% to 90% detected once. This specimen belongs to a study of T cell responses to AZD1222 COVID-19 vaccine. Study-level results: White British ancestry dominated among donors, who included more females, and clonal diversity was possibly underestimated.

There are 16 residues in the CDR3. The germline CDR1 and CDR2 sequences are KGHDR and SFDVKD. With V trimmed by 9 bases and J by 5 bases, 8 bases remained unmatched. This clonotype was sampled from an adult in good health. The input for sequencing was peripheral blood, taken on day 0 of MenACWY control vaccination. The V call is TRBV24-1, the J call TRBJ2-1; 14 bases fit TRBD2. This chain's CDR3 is CATLEPTSGRDNEQFF. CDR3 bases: TGTGCCACCCTTGAACCGACTAGCGGGAGGGACAATGAGCAGTTCTTC.